This T cell receptor (beta chain) was identified during a study of blood T cells in healthy people across ages. Points from the study as a whole: Without sorted subsets, naive and antigen-experienced compartments could not be conclusively compared.

This clonotype has at least ten counts. The antigen is undetermined. Combining a sample-barcoded 5' primer with a J-beta primer mix, a second PCR ran for about 7 to 12 cycles. Carrying 12 random nucleotides, a template-switch adaptor labeled each individual cDNA molecule. TCRdb used MiXCR to reprocess the 5' RACE reads, holding one entry per CDR3 protein. The top ten clones hold around 7.7% of a sample with around 1.7 million distinct CDR3 sequences, 28% of them seen once. V trimming: 3 bases; J trimming: 6 bases; junction bases outside the gene matches: 11. CDR3 length equals 15 residues. CDR1 DFQATT and CDR2 SNEGSKA come from the germline V gene (reference sequence).

The V and J genes are TRBV20-1 and TRBJ2-1; 7 bases match TRBD2. The sample taken for sequencing was blood. The clonotype comes from a woman aged 25 to 39 in good health. The CDR3 sequence: CSASSNLAAFNEQFF. CDR3 sequence (DNA): TGCAGTGCTAGCAGCAACCTAGCGGCCTTCAATGAGCAGTTCTTC.